This TCR beta chain was sequenced for a study of blood T cell repertoires in COVID-19. Whole-study context: Sample material is recorded as cDNA or gDNA derived from T cells, B-cell-depleted T cells, or PBMCs.

Data came from immunoSEQ multiplex PCR; TCRdb stores just in-frame clones and leaves some out. The profile covers about 480,000 clones, with roughly 88% appearing a single time and 1.5% to 2% taken by the ten largest. This clonotype originated in a woman in her thirties or forties who had recovered from COVID-19. The sequencing sample was made of PBMCs or T cells enriched from blood (not recorded which).

Here the CDR3 DNA reads TGTGCCAGTAGTATAGATCGGGCAGGGTGGAAGAACACTGAAGCTTTCTTT. This sequence encodes CASSIDRAGWKNTEAFF. The V call is TRBV19, the J call TRBJ1-1; D may be TRBD1 (5 bases). Germline CDR1 LNHDA, CDR2 SQIVND (reference sequence). V was shortened by 0 bases and J by 1 base, with 15 bases between the two germline ends. This CDR3 has 17 amino acids.